One sample yielded the 19 T cell receptor beta chains listed below, sequenced in a study of T cell changes during pregnancy in multiple sclerosis. The data were produced by immunoSEQ multiplex PCR, yet TCRdb's version contains in-frame clones alone and is incomplete. The data show about 51,000 clones, roughly 93% seen once. Here the sequenced sample was peripheral blood, taken in the second trimester of pregnancy. The receptors come from a female donor with multiple sclerosis, enrolled in a pregnancy study.

The J gene is TRBJ2-1, the V gene TRBV6-5, with a possible D match to TRBD1 (6 bases). The CDR3 has 13 residues. Germline V gives CDR1 MNHEY, CDR2 SVGAGI. Between the trimmed V and J ends, which lost 2 bases and 6 bases, there was a span of 8 bases. The DNA for the CDR3 is TGTGCCAGCAGTTACCTACAGGGCAATGAGCAGTTCTTC. Translation: CASSYLQGNEQFF.

This chain joins TRBV4-3 and TRBJ1-2, with a tentative D call TRBD1 (6 bases). The CDR3 loop spans 15 amino acids. Looked up from germline, CDR1 is LGHNA and CDR2 is YSLEER. V was trimmed by 1 base and J by 4 bases, leaving 13 bases between them. Here the CDR3 reads CASSQAPGVGYGYTF. The CDR3 DNA reads as TGCGCCAGCAGCCAAGCGCCAGGGGTGGGCTATGGCTACACCTTC.

The V and J genes are TRBV9 and TRBJ2-3, with TRBD2 matching 7 bases. J gave up 2 bases and V 7 bases, and 4 bases lay outside the gene matches. The CDR3 has 13 amino acids. Germline CDR1 SGDLS, CDR2 YYNGEE. The CDR3 here is CASREDITDTQYF. The CDR3 DNA sequence: TGTGCCAGCCGGGAGGATATCACAGATACGCAGTATTTT.

V usage is TRBV7-3 and J usage is TRBJ2-1; TRBD1 might be the D (5 bases). The CDR3 runs to 13 residues. Germline loops: CDR1 SGHTA, CDR2 FQGTGA. Trimming pared 1 base from V and 9 bases from J, leaving 10 bases between. CDR3: CASSLMDKGEQFF. In nucleotides, the CDR3 is TGTGCCAGCAGCTTAATGGACAAGGGTGAGCAGTTCTTC.

This clone was seen only once. The chain recombines TRBV18 with TRBJ2-5; TRBD2 aligns across 10 bases. The CDR3 totals 17 residues. V trimming: 0 bases; J trimming: 4 bases; junction bases outside the gene matches: 8. Germline values: CDR1 KGHSH, CDR2 LQKENI. CDR3 sequence (DNA): TGTGCCAGCTCACCACCGAATCTAGCGGGAGTGGGAGAGACCCAGTACTTC. This codes for CASSPPNLAGVGETQYF.

The V and J genes are TRBV27 and TRBJ1-1; the D gene is possibly TRBD1 (5 bases). Germline values: CDR1 MNHEY, CDR2 SMNVEV (reference sequence). This CDR3 has 13 residues. V was pared by 5 bases and J by 2 bases, with 9 bases between. DNA for the CDR3: TGTGCCAGCAGTCTCCGGACAAACACTGAAGCTTTCTTT. Translating it yields CASSLRTNTEAFF.

The chain joins TRBV28 to TRBJ2-7; maybe TRBD2 (5 bases). Trimming pared 8 bases from V and 5 bases from J, leaving 10 bases between. The CDR3 loop spans 11 amino acids. Germline V gene lookup returns CDR1 MDHEN and CDR2 SYDVKM. The CDR3 here is CASRGWNEQYF. CDR3 nucleotides: TGTGCCAGCCGCGGGTGGAACGAGCAGTACTTC.

The chain links TRBV7-3 to TRBJ2-3; 9 nucleotides line up with TRBD2. V lost 4 bases and J lost 0; bases outside the gene matches: 5. Germline V lookup: CDR1 SGHTA, CDR2 FQGTGA. The CDR3 is 16 residues long. CDR3 loop: CASSWGSGGSTDTQYF. In DNA form, the CDR3 reads TGTGCCAGCAGCTGGGGTAGCGGGGGCAGCACAGATACGCAGTATTTT.

This clone was seen just once. V gene TRBV10-3 combines with J gene TRBJ1-2; tentative D call: TRBD1 (6 bases). There are 13 residues in the CDR3. Germline lookup yields CDR1 ENHRY and CDR2 SYGVKD. With 6 bases removed from V and 4 bases from J, the gap between germline ends came to 12 bases. The CDR3 here is CAIRRQDPYGYTF. CDR3 nucleotides: TGTGCCATCAGGCGACAGGACCCCTATGGCTACACCTTC.

The gene calls are TRBV5-3 and TRBJ1-2; perhaps TRBD1 as D (5 bases). TRBV5-3 is recorded as an ORF, its role being uncertain. Trimming pared 6 bases from V and 2 bases from J, leaving 20 bases between. This CDR3 has 16 amino acids. CDR3 amino acids: CARTGGVNSKNYGYTF. CDR3 sequence (DNA): TGTGCCAGAACCGGGGGGGTCAACAGCAAGAACTATGGCTACACCTTC.

This clone was recorded only once. The chain carries TRBV21-1 and TRBJ2-3; TRBD1, the table's D call, was not compared with the DNA. TRBV21-1 is a pseudogene locus. The CDR3 is 15 amino acids. CDR3 in DNA: TGTGCCAGCAGCAACCAGGGGTACTTCACAGATACGCAGTATTTT. As protein: CASSNQGYFTDTQYF.

V usage is TRBV9 and J usage is TRBJ2-3; TRBD2 might be the D (5 bases). The V end lost 5 bases, the J end lost 6 bases, and 19 bases lay between the germline ends. Germline V CDR1 and CDR2: SGDLS, YYNGEE. The CDR3 is 15 residues long. As DNA, the CDR3 is TGTGCCAGCAGTATACGGGGAAACGTGGTGGATACGCAGTATTTT. Amino acid sequence: CASSIRGNVVDTQYF.

The chain recombines TRBV21-1 with TRBJ1-2; TRBD1 is taken as the D call from the table, unchecked against the DNA. TRBV21-1 is an annotated pseudogene. This CDR3 comprises 13 residues. CDR3 loop: CASSPQGARGYTF. The CDR3 DNA sequence: TGTGCCAGCAGCCCCCAGGGGGCGCGAGGCTACACCTTC.

The chain carries TRBV6-4 and TRBJ2-3; 10 nucleotides agree with TRBD2. The CDR3 totals 17 residues. Germline V CDR1 and CDR2: MRHNA, SNTAGT. V lost 0 bases and J lost 1; bases outside the gene matches: 4. CDR3 nucleotides: TGTGCCAGCAGTGACTCAACCCTAGCGGGAGGCACAGATACGCAGTATTTT. Translating gives CASSDSTLAGGTDTQYF.

The DNA for the CDR3 is TGCGCCAGCAGCCAAGAACAGGGCCAGGGCTACACCTTC. It codes for CASSQEQGQGYTF. The rearrangement links TRBV4-3 to TRBJ1-2; D possibly corresponds to TRBD1 (6 bases). Germline CDR1 LGHNA, CDR2 YSLEER. The CDR3 runs to 13 residues. V was clipped by 0 bases and J by 8 bases, with 10 bases between them.

V usage is TRBV4-3 and J usage is TRBJ2-1; 9 bases are shared with TRBD2. The V and J ends lost 0 bases and 4 bases, in that order; junction bases with no gene match: 4. This CDR3 has 16 residues. CDR1 and CDR2 (germline): LGHNA, YSLEER. The CDR3, as DNA: TGCGCCAGCAGCCAAGATGCGGGAGGGCCTTACAATGAGCAGTTCTTC. Protein product: CASSQDAGGPYNEQFF.

The gene calls are TRBV4-3 and TRBJ1-1; D perhaps matches TRBD1 (5 bases). Germline V gene data show CDR1 as LGHNA and CDR2 as YSLEER. V lost 0 bases and J 0 bases, leaving 17 bases between the germline ends. The CDR3 runs to 18 residues. CDR3 in amino acids: CASSQDRGSRRMNTEAFF. The DNA for the CDR3 is TGCGCCAGCAGCCAAGATCGGGGGTCCCGCCGCATGAACACTGAAGCTTTCTTT.

The chain links TRBV2 to TRBJ2-7; 7 bases are a match to TRBD2. CDR3 length: 15 amino acids. Trimming cost V 0 bases and J 3 bases; bases outside gene matches: 5. The germline CDR1 and CDR2 sequences are SNHLY and FYNNEI. The CDR3 is CASSEAWERDYEQYF. The CDR3 nucleotides are TGTGCCAGCAGTGAAGCGTGGGAGCGGGACTACGAGCAGTACTTC.

This clone has just one count. V is TRBV7-9 and J is TRBJ2-5; TRBD1 aligns across 9 bases. This CDR3 comprises 16 residues. The V segment lost 4 bases and the J segment 5 bases; nucleotides outside the gene matches: 11. Germline V gene sequence: CDR1 SEHNR, CDR2 FQNEAQ (reference sequence). The CDR3 sequence: CASSSGAGQGRETQYF. CDR3 in DNA: TGTGCCAGCAGCTCGGGGGCGGGACAGGGTCGGGAGACCCAGTACTTC.